This T cell receptor beta chain originates from a study of cytomegalovirus exposure and HLA in healthy donors. The study's findings and limits: In an earlier analysis, about 87% or about 30%: the productive usage of most TCR beta V segments. One variant, a missense change in DCLRE1C, was linked in a later analysis to TCR beta V- and J-gene trimming. The authors reported that TCR beta sequences could predict HLA-A and HLA-B alleles. These predictions were accurate for most subjects in the first cohort.

On this clone: Its antigen is not identified.

PCR amplification relied on 60 Vbeta primers (plus 13 Jbeta primers). Sequencing was performed with immunoSEQ multiplex PCR; in TCRdb, only in-frame clones are kept and a portion is missing. The table records under 200,000 clones, roughly 76% of them present only once. The CDR3 is 13 amino acids. V lost 5 bases, J lost 2 bases, and 10 bases lay in between. In germline, CDR1 is SGDLS, CDR2 YYNGEE. V is TRBV9 and J is TRBJ2-5; D possibly corresponds to TRBD1 (5 bases). Sequences were obtained from PBMCs. The sequence came from a male donor in good health and CMV-seronegative. CDR3 sequence reads: CASSRQIQETQYF. CDR3 DNA: TGTGCCAGCAGTCGACAGATTCAAGAGACCCAGTACTTC.